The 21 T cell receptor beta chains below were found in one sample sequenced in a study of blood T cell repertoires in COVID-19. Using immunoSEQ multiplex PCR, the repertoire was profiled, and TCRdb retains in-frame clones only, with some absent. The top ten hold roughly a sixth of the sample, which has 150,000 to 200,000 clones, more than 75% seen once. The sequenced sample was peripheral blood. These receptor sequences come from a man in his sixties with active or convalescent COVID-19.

Here the CDR3 DNA reads TGTGCCAGTAGTATGGGTCCGGGACAGGGAAGCGAGGCTAATGAAAAACTGTTTTTT. Its translation: CASSMGPGQGSEANEKLFF. The V gene is TRBV19, the J gene TRBJ1-4; TRBD1 aligns across 9 bases. Germline CDR1 LNHDA, CDR2 SQIVND (reference sequence). After removal of 3 bases from V and 3 bases from J, the junction contained 14 bases not matched to a gene. The CDR3 runs to 19 residues.

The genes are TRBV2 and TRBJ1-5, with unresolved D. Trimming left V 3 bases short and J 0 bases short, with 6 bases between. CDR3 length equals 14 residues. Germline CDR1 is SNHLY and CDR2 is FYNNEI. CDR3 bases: TGTGCCAGCAGTGAGGAGGGTAGCAATCAGCCCCAGCATTTT. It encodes CASSEEGSNQPQHF.

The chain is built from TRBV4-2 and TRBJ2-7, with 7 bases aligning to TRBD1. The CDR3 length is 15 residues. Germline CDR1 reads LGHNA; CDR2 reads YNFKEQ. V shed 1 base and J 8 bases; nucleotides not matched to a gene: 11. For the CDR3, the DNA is TGTGCCAGCAGCCAAGTCGTAAAGGGGGCTGTGAAGCAGTACTTC. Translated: CASSQVVKGAVKQYF.

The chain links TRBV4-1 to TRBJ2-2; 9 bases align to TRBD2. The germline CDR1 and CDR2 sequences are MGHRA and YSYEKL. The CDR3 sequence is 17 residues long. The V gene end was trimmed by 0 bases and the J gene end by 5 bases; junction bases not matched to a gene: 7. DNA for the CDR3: TGCGCCAGCAGCCAAGATGTTGCTAGCGGGATTACCGGGGAGCTGTTTTTT. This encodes CASSQDVASGITGELFF.

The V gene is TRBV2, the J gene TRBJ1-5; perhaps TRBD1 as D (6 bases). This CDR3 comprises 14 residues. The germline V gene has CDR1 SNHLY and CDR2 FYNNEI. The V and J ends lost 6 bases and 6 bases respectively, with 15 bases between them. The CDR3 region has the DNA TGTGCCAGCAGGGGGGACATTGGGGGTCAGCCCCAGCATTTT. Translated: CASRGDIGGQPQHF.

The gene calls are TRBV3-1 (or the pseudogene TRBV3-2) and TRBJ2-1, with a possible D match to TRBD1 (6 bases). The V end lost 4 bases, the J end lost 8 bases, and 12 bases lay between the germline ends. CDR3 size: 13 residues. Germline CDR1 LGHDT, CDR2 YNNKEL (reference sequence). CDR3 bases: TGTGCCAGCAGCCCCCAGGGGAGCTATGAGCAGTTCTTC. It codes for CASSPQGSYEQFF.

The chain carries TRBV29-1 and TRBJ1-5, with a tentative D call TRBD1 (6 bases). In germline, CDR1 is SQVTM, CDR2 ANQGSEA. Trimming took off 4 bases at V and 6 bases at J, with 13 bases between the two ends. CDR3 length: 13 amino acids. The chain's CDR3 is CSVGTGWGQPQHF. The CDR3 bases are TGCAGCGTTGGAACAGGGTGGGGTCAGCCCCAGCATTTT.

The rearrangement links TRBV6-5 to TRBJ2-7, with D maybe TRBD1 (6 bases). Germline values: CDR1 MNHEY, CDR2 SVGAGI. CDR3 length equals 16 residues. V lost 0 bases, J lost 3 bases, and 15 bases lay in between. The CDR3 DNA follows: TGTGCCAGCAGTTACTCGAACACAGGGCTGGGCTACGAGCAGTACTTC. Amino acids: CASSYSNTGLGYEQYF.

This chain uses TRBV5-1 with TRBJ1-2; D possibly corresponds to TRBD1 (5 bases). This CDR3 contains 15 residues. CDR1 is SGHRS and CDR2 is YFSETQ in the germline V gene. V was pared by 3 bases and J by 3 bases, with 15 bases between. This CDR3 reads CASSSHTTDDYGYTF. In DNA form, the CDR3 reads TGCGCCAGCAGCTCCCACACGACAGATGACTATGGCTACACCTTC.

The CDR3 DNA sequence: TGTGCCAGCAGCTTAGAGGTTGGGACTAGCGGCAATGAGCAGTTCTTC. This codes for CASSLEVGTSGNEQFF. The chain uses TRBV7-7 and TRBJ2-1; 11 nucleotides match TRBD2. The junction had 5 bases not matched to a gene; V was cut back by 1 base and J by 6 bases. Germline loops: CDR1 SSHAT, CDR2 FNYEAQ (reference sequence). This CDR3 has 16 residues.

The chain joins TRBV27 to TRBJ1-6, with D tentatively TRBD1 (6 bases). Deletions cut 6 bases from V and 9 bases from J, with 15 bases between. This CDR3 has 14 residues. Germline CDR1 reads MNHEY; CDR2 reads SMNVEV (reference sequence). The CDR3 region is CASSFQGHGSPLHF. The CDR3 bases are TGTGCCAGCAGCTTCCAGGGGCACGGTTCACCCCTCCACTTT.

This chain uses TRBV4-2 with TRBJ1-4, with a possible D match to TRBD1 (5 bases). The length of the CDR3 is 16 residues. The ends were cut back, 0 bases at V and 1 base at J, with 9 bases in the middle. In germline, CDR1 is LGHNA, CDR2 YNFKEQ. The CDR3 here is CASSQEHRLTNEKLFF. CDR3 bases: TGTGCCAGCAGCCAAGAACACAGGCTAACTAATGAAAAACTGTTTTTT.

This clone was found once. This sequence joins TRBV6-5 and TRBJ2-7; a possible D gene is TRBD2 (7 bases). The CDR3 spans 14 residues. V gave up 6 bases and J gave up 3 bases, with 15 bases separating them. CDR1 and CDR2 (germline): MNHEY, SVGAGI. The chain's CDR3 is CASSTRGADYEQYF. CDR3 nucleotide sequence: TGTGCCAGCAGCACCCGGGGGGCCGACTACGAGCAGTACTTC.

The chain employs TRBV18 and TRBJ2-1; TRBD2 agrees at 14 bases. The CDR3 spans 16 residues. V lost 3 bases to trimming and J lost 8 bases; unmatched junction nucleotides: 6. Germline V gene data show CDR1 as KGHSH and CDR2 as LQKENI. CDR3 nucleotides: TGTGCCAGCTCACCTAGACTAGCGGGAGGGTTTGATGAGCAGTTCTTC. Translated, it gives CASSPRLAGGFDEQFF. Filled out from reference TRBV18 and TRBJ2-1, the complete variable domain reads NAGVMQNPRHLVRRRGQEARLRCSPMKGHSHVYWYRQLPEEGLKFMVYLQKENIIDESGMPKERFSAEFPKEGPSILRIQQVVRGDSAAYFCASSPRLAGGFDEQFFGPGTRLTVL.

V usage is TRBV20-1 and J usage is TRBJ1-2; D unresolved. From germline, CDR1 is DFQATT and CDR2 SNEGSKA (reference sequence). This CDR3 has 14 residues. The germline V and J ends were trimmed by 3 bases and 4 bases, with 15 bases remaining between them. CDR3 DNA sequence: TGCAGTGCTAGTCGGGGAGGGCGGAGCTATGGCTACACCTTC. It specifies CSASRGGRSYGYTF.

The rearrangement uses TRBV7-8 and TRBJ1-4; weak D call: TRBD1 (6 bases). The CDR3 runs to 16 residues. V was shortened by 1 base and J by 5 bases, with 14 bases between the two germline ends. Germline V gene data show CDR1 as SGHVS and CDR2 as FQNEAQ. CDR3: CASSLVGRGSNEKLFF. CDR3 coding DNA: TGTGCCAGCAGCTTAGTAGGGAGGGGGTCGAATGAAAAACTGTTTTTT. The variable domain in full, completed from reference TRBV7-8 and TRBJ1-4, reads GAGVSQSPRYKVAKRGQDVALRCDPISGHVSLFWYQQALGQGPEFLTYFQNEAQLDKSGLPSDRFFAERPEGSVSTLKIQRTQQEDSAVYLCASSLVGRGSNEKLFFGSGTQLSVL.

In DNA, the CDR3 is TGTGCCAGCAGCCCTTCTGGGGGGGTTGGCAATCAGCCCCAGCATTTT. Residues: CASSPSGGVGNQPQHF. The gene calls are TRBV7-9 and TRBJ1-5; weak D call: TRBD1 (5 bases). Deletions cut 5 bases from V and 2 bases from J, with 16 bases between. Per germline, CDR1 SEHNR and CDR2 FQNEAQ (reference sequence). The CDR3 consists of 16 residues.

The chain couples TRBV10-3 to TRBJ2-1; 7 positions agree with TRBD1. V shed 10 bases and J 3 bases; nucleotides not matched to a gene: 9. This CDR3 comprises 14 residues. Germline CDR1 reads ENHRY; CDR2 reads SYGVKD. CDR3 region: CATRGQLSYNEQFF. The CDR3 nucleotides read TGTGCCACGAGGGGACAGCTAAGCTACAATGAGCAGTTCTTC.

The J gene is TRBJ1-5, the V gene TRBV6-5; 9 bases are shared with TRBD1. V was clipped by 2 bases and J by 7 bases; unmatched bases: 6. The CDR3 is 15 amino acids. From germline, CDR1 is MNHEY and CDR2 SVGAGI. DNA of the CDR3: TGTGCCAGCAGTTACACGGGACAGGGTGGACAGCCCCAGCATTTT. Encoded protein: CASSYTGQGGQPQHF.

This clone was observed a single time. The CDR3: CASLTGTETYEQYF. CDR3 nucleotide sequence: TGTGCCAGCCTCACCGGGACAGAAACTTACGAGCAGTACTTC. V usage is TRBV18 and J usage is TRBJ2-7; TRBD1 agrees at 7 bases. V lost 8 bases to trimming and J lost 4 bases; unmatched junction nucleotides: 11. From germline, CDR1 is KGHSH and CDR2 LQKENI. The CDR3 sequence is 14 residues long.

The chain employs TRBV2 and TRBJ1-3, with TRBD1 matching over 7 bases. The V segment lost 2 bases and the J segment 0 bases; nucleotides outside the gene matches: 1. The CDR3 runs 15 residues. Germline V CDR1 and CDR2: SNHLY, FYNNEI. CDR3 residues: CASSEQGVSGNTIYF. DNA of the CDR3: TGTGCCAGCAGTGAACAGGGGGTCTCTGGAAACACCATATATTTT.